These 19 T cell receptor beta chains were sequenced from one sample in a study of tissue T cells after allogeneic stem cell transplantation (dated by TCRdb to between 2021 and 2024). Library generation was performed with the immunoSEQ multiplex PCR assay. The table comes from immuneACCESS by way of TCRdb, which keeps in-frame sequences with V and J called. Part of the clones is missing from these tables; in studies checked, under half for an unresolved V gene and the rest for unknown reasons. The sample includes 4,500 to 5,000 clones, with 45% to 55% observed a single time. Over 6% of the sample is in the top ten clones. This sample's time point label indicates: mouse harvest day 7 after allogeneic transplant. Mouse grafts consisting of 10^7 T-cell-depleted bone marrow cells combined with 10^6 splenic CD5+ T cells were administered by tail vein injection. The sample consisted of gut tissue. These TCRs come from a female BALB/c mouse given C57BL/6 T cells with graft-versus-host disease after an allogeneic hematopoietic cell transplant.

In its sample, this clone ranks as large. Gene names are mouse gene names. The DNA ends 1 residue before the CDR3 does, and the rest of the CDR3 is filled in from the germline J gene. This sequence joins TRBV13-3 and TRBJ1-6, with D possibly matching TRBD1 (6 bases). TRBJ1-6 is an ORF; its function is uncertain. Germline CDR1 NNHDY, CDR2 SYVADS. V lost 2 bases, J lost 4 bases, and 7 bases lay in between. The CDR3 contains 14 residues. The CDR3 DNA, read in part, is TGTGCCAGCAGTGAGGGACAATATAATTCGCCCCTCTAC. Protein product: CASSEGQYNSPLY. The CDR3 in its entirety is CASSEGQYNSPLYF.

Comment on this clone: The genes are named according to mouse. The CDR3 end falls 1 residue outside the read, so it is completed with the germline J gene. The rearrangement joins TRBV13-1 to TRBJ1-4; the match to TRBD1 covers 9 bases. CDR3 length equals 15 residues. The junction had 6 bases not matched to a gene; V was cut back by 3 bases and J by 6 bases. Germline loops: CDR1 NSHNY, CDR2 SYGAGN. This chain's CDR3 is CASSVSTGGDERLFF. CDR3 DNA (partial): TGTGCCAGCAGTGTCTCGACAGGGGGGGACGAAAGATTATTT. Filled out from reference TRBV13-1 and TRBJ1-4, the complete variable domain reads EAAVTQSPRNKVTVTGGNVTLSCRQTNSHNYMYWYRQDTGHGLRLIHYSYGAGNLRIGDVPDGYKATRTTQEDFFLLLELASPSQTSLYFCASSVSTGGDERLFFGHGTKLSVL.

This clone has just a few counts. Mouse names are used for the genes. The observed sequence ends 1 residue before the CDR3 terminus, with the missing tail filled in from the germline J gene. The chain uses TRBV23 and TRBJ2-1; the table's D call TRBD2 went unverified against the DNA. Germline values: CDR1 KGHTA, CDR2 FQNQQP. The CDR3 length is 16 residues. The CDR3 DNA, read in part, is TGCTCCAGCAGTCAATTGGACTGGGGGAACTATGCTGAGCAGTTC. Amino acid sequence: CSSSQLDWGNYAEQF. The full CDR3 reads CSSSQLDWGNYAEQFF.

This clone was seen only a few times. Mouse germline and gene names are used. The CDR3 extends 1 residue past the end of the read, so its final part is completed from the germline J gene. The chain couples TRBV26 to TRBJ2-7, with D perhaps given as TRBD1 or TRBD2 (5 bases each). The germline V gene has CDR1 KGHPV and CDR2 FQNQEV (reference sequence). Trimming took 2 bases from V and 7 from J, leaving 9 bases between them. CDR3 length: 12 amino acids. Incomplete CDR3 DNA: TGTGCCAGCAGTCTGGGGGGACGGGAACAGTAC. Its protein is CASSLGGREQY. The whole CDR3 sequence is CASSLGGREQYF.

On this clone: Gene labels here are mouse ones. The observed sequence ends 1 residue before the CDR3 terminus, with the missing tail filled in from the germline J gene. The chain recombines TRBV3 with TRBJ1-1; tentatively, D is TRBD1 (5 bases). V lost 3 bases, J lost 1 base, and 6 bases lay in between. Per germline, CDR1 SNHLY and CDR2 FYNGKV (reference sequence). The CDR3 is made up of 13 amino acids. CDR3 DNA (partial): TGTGCCAGCAGCTTCCAGGGAAACACAGAAGTCTTC. Translating it yields CASSFQGNTEVF. The CDR3 in its entirety is CASSFQGNTEVFF.

About this clone itself: Genes and germline are mouse. The read comes to an end 1 residue before the CDR3 does, leaving the germline J gene to fill in the end. This chain uses TRBV12-1 with TRBJ2-1, with 9 bases fitting TRBD2. V shed 2 bases and J 1 base; nucleotides not matched to a gene: 2. From germline, CDR1 is SGHSN and CDR2 HYEKVE. This CDR3 is 15 amino acids long. CDR3 bases read: TGTGCCAGCTCTCCCACTGGGGGGAACTATGCTGAGCAGTTC. The encoded protein is CASSPTGGNYAEQF. The CDR3 reads in full as CASSPTGGNYAEQFF.

In its sample, this clone was seen a few times. The gene names here belong to mouse. The read terminates 1 residue ahead of where the CDR3 ends, so the germline J gene completes it. The chain joins TRBV31 to TRBJ2-7; 10 bases match TRBD1. The CDR3 sequence is 14 residues long. J was trimmed by 4 bases and V by 0 bases; bases with no gene match: 3. Germline lookup yields CDR1 GKSSPN and CDR2 SITVG. The sequenced CDR3 bases are TGTGCCTGGAGTCTAGGGACAGGGGAATATGAACAGTAC. It translates to CAWSLGTGEYEQY. The full CDR3 protein is CAWSLGTGEYEQYF. The variable domain in full, completed from reference TRBV31 and TRBJ2-7, reads AQTIHQWPVAEIKAVGSPLSLGCTIKGKSSPNLYWYWQATGGTLQQLFYSITVGQVESVVQLNLSASRPKDDQFILSTEKLLLSHSGFYLCAWSLGTGEYEQYFGPGTRLTVL.

Comments on this clone: The genes and germline here are from mouse. The CDR3 end falls 1 residue outside the read, so it is completed with the germline J gene. This rearrangement joins TRBV26 to TRBJ2-3, with D perhaps matching TRBD1 or TRBD2 (6 bases each). The length of the CDR3 is 13 residues. Trimming left V 8 bases short and J 2 bases short, with 11 bases between. Looked up from germline, CDR1 is KGHPV and CDR2 is FQNQEV (reference sequence). The CDR3 loop reads CASWRGDAETLYF. The covered CDR3 bases are TGTGCCAGCTGGAGGGGGGATGCAGAAACGCTGTAT.

As for this clone: Each gene name is a mouse one. The read terminates 1 residue ahead of where the CDR3 ends, so the germline J gene completes it. The J gene is TRBJ2-7, the V gene TRBV17; possibly TRBD1 or TRBD2 for D (5 bases each). Germline V lookup: CDR1 MNHDT, CDR2 YYDKIL. CDR3 length: 13 amino acids. The V gene lost 1 base and the J gene lost 7 bases, with 11 bases spanning the gap. The CDR3: CASSRGGAREQYF. Incomplete CDR3 DNA: TGTGCTAGCAGTAGAGGGGGCGCGAGGGAACAGTAC.

This clone has more than one count but fewer than ten. Gene labels here are mouse ones. The missing CDR3 end, 1 residue past where the read stops, is filled in from the germline J gene. This chain connects TRBV31 to TRBJ1-3, with TRBD1 identical over 8 bases. J gave up 0 bases and V 2 bases, and 6 bases lay outside the gene matches. The CDR3 is made up of 16 amino acids. CDR1 is GKSSPN, CDR2 SITVG, per germline. CDR3: CAWSLRTGYSGNTLYF. The sequenced part of the CDR3 DNA is TGTGCCTGGAGTTTACGGACAGGGTATTCTGGAAATACGCTCTAT. Looking up the rest from reference TRBV31 and TRBJ1-3 gives the full variable domain: AQTIHQWPVAEIKAVGSPLSLGCTIKGKSSPNLYWYWQATGGTLQQLFYSITVGQVESVVQLNLSASRPKDDQFILSTEKLLLSHSGFYLCAWSLRTGYSGNTLYFGEGSRLIVV.

Note on this clone: Mouse gene names apply. The read terminates 1 residue ahead of where the CDR3 ends, so the germline J gene completes it. This sequence joins TRBV3 and TRBJ1-1, with D possibly matching TRBD1 (5 bases). The CDR3 consists of 11 residues. Germline CDR1 SNHLY, CDR2 FYNGKV (reference sequence). The V gene lost 1 base and the J gene lost 10 bases, with 7 bases spanning the gap. This CDR3 is CASSLVGRVFF. The sequenced part of the CDR3 DNA is TGTGCCAGCAGCTTAGTGGGGCGAGTCTTC.

By its share, this clone is medium-sized. Mouse names are used for the genes. Sequencing ends 1 residue short of the CDR3 end; the germline J gene provides the rest. The chain couples TRBV1 to TRBJ2-1; D unresolved. Deletions cut 4 bases from V and 5 bases from J, with 3 bases between. The CDR3 is made up of 11 amino acids. Germline V gives CDR1 NSQYPW, CDR2 LRSPGD (reference sequence). The CDR3: CTCSGNAEQFF. The CDR3 DNA, read in part, is TGCACCTGCAGTGGTAATGCTGAGCAGTTC.

Comments on this clone: The genes are named according to mouse. The CDR3 extends 1 residue past the end of the read, so its final part is completed from the germline J gene. This chain connects TRBV3 to TRBJ2-1; 12 bases map to TRBD2. Germline lookup yields CDR1 SNHLY and CDR2 FYNGKV (reference sequence). CDR3 length: 16 residues. After removal of 4 bases from V and 4 bases from J, the junction contained 5 bases not matched to a gene. The part of the CDR3 DNA that was read is TGTGCCAGCAGCTCGGGACTGGGGGGCGCTTATGCTGAGCAGTTC. It codes for CASSSGLGGAYAEQF. The whole CDR3 sequence reads CASSSGLGGAYAEQFF. Together with reference TRBV3 and TRBJ2-1, the CDR3 gives the full variable domain: GPKVLQIPSHQIIDMGQMVTLNCDPVSNHLYFYWYKQILGQQMEFLVNFYNGKVMEKSKLFKDQFSVERPDGSYFTLKIQPTALEDSAVYFCASSSGLGGAYAEQFFGPGTRLTVL.

This clone is categorized as large. Mouse names are used for the genes. The DNA ends 1 residue before the CDR3 does, and the rest of the CDR3 is filled in from the germline J gene. V and J are TRBV13-2 and TRBJ1-3; the D gene is possibly TRBD1 (6 bases). Trimming removed 3 bases at V and 3 bases at J, with 10 bases between. This CDR3 contains 14 residues. Germline lookup yields CDR1 NNHNN and CDR2 SYGAGS (reference sequence). The CDR3 loop reads CASGGQGFGNTLYF. The DNA read from the CDR3 is TGTGCCAGCGGTGGGCAGGGGTTTGGAAATACGCTCTAT.

A few counts support this clone. The genes and germline here are from mouse. The read falls 1 residue short of the CDR3 end, and the missing part is taken from the germline J gene. The V call is TRBV26, the J call TRBJ2-7; possibly TRBD1 for D (5 bases). Between the trimmed V and J ends, which lost 3 bases and 4 bases, there was a span of 7 bases. The germline V gene encodes CDR1 KGHPV and CDR2 FQNQEV (reference sequence). This CDR3 has 12 residues. The CDR3 DNA, read in part, is TGTGCCAGCAGTCTCGACAGATATGAACAGTAC. This gives the protein CASSLDRYEQY. The CDR3 as a whole reads CASSLDRYEQYF.

With respect to this clone: The gene symbols are mouse symbols. The read stops 1 residue short of the end of the CDR3; the missing end is completed from the germline J gene. The chain is built from TRBV12-2 and TRBJ2-3, with TRBD1 identical over 7 bases. The CDR3 is made up of 15 amino acids. Germline-derived CDR1 and CDR2 are SGHLS and HYDKME. V shed 3 bases and J 0 bases; nucleotides not matched to a gene: 5. The covered CDR3 bases are TGTGCCAGCTCTATCGGGACAGTTAGTGCAGAAACGCTGTAT. Translating it yields CASSIGTVSAETLY. The whole CDR3 sequence is CASSIGTVSAETLYF.

This clone ranks as medium-sized (0.01 to 0.1%). Genes and germline come from the mouse. Sequencing ends 1 residue short of the CDR3 end; the germline J gene provides the rest. The rearrangement links TRBV31 to TRBJ2-1, with D possibly TRBD2 on 6 matching bases. The CDR3 is 14 amino acids. Germline lookup yields CDR1 GKSSPN and CDR2 SITVG. V was trimmed by 2 bases and J by 0 bases, leaving 8 bases between them. The chain's CDR3 is CAWSTGLNYAEQFF. Partial CDR3 DNA: TGTGCCTGGAGTACGGGACTTAACTATGCTGAGCAGTTC. Full variable domain (rest looked up from reference TRBV31 and TRBJ2-1): AQTIHQWPVAEIKAVGSPLSLGCTIKGKSSPNLYWYWQATGGTLQQLFYSITVGQVESVVQLNLSASRPKDDQFILSTEKLLLSHSGFYLCAWSTGLNYAEQFFGPGTRLTVL.

Of note for this clone: Mouse names are used for the genes. The read gets to within 1 residue of the CDR3 end, and the germline J gene fills in the rest. The V and J genes are TRBV3 and TRBJ1-4; D is perhaps TRBD1 (6 bases). V gave up 4 bases and J gave up 0 bases, with 6 bases separating them. Germline V lookup: CDR1 SNHLY, CDR2 FYNGKV (reference sequence). The CDR3 totals 14 residues. The sequenced CDR3 bases are TGTGCCAGCAGCTCAGGGGTTTCCAACGAAAGATTATTT. This gives the protein CASSSGVSNERLF. The full CDR3 protein is CASSSGVSNERLFF.

For this clone: Mouse gene names apply. From the germline J gene comes the end of the CDR3, since the read stops 1 residue before it. The chain uses TRBV26 and TRBJ2-2; D call uncertain. The CDR3 is made up of 14 amino acids. Deletions cut 6 bases from V and 0 bases from J, with 8 bases between. Germline values: CDR1 KGHPV, CDR2 FQNQEV (reference sequence). CDR3 in amino acids: CASSQTTNTGQLYF. CDR3 DNA (partial): TGTGCCAGCAGCCAGACAACAAACACCGGGCAGCTCTAC. Filled out from reference TRBV26 and TRBJ2-2, the complete variable domain reads NSKVIQTPRYLVKGQGQKAKMRCIPEKGHPVVFWYQQNKNNEFKFLINFQNQEVLQQIDMTEKRFSAECPSNSPCSLEIQSSEAGDSALYLCASSQTTNTGQLYFGEGSKLTVL.